The T cell receptor (beta chain) described here comes from a study of T cells after yellow fever vaccination. Looking at the study overall: Fractions of low cell number were prepared using SMART-Seq v4 Ultra Low Input. General study results and limits: The booster saw the reappearance of most primary-vaccination clones (roughly 97% CD4, 80% to 90% CD8). The secondary response was weaker but peaked faster, day 5 versus 15. From the bulk population, abundant clonotypes could contaminate and appear within FACS-sorted repertoires.

This clonotype appeared many times. The antigen remains unidentified. TCRdb re-called the 5' RACE reads with MiXCR, one entry per CDR3 protein. There are 200,000 to 250,000 distinct CDR3 sequences in the sample; 2.5% to 3.5% occur only once, and roughly 3% lies in the top ten. Sequences were derived from CD4+ T cells sorted from PBMCs, sampled 10 days after the yellow fever booster vaccination. The sequence derives from a man aged 18-30 years who received the YFV17D yellow fever vaccine.

CDR3 loop: CASSLEGSGNTIYF. The CDR3, as DNA: TGCGCCAGCAGCTTGGAGGGCTCTGGAAACACCATATATTTT. The J gene is TRBJ1-3, the V gene TRBV5-1; D ambiguous. Trimming took off 0 bases at V and 0 bases at J, with 4 bases between the two ends. Germline CDR1 is SGHRS and CDR2 is YFSETQ. The CDR3 consists of 14 residues.